This T cell receptor (beta chain) was found in a study of blood T cell repertoires in COVID-19. Across the whole study: The United States, Italy and Spain were the sources of the acute and convalescent COVID-19 samples.

V shed 4 bases and J 7 bases; nucleotides not matched to a gene: 10. This CDR3 contains 15 residues. Germline CDR1 and CDR2: SGHRS and YFSETQ. Recruited during active infection, patients (from Seattle) were subsequently followed longitudinally. Original processing methods: Reference gene primer amplification gave nucleated cell count estimates. Data came from immunoSEQ multiplex PCR; TCRdb stores just in-frame clones and leaves some out. Clonal size and the V and J genes are those of that table, whereas D and trimming came from the DNA. Of some 64,000 clones in the sample, approximately 88% were seen once. In its sample, this clone was seen once.

The J gene is TRBJ2-2, the V gene TRBV5-1, with 7 bases fitting TRBD1. The sample was peripheral blood. This clonotype was obtained from a man in his fifties or sixties with COVID-19, enrolled during active disease. The DNA of the CDR3 is TGCGCCAGCAGCAACCCGACAGGGTATGGCGGGGAGCTGTTTTTT. Translation: CASSNPTGYGGELFF.